The 18 T cell receptor beta chains in this list originate from one sample, sequenced in a study of T cells in Graves' hyperthyroidism and ophthalmopathy (dated by TCRdb to between 2018 and 2021). The library was produced with multiplex PCR. The sequencer listed for this sample is Illumina HiSeq 2000. TCR beta CDR3 regions were amplified from RNA transcripts. The first round of RT-PCR for the TCR CDR3 was performed with the HTBI primer set and the Qiagen OneStep RT-PCR kit. TCRdb reprocessed the public reads (quality trimming at Q25 with fastp, clone calling with MiXCR) and kept in-frame beta chains. Rows with one shared CDR3 protein collapse into an entry with the most common genes and DNA. A total of about 480,000 distinct CDR3 sequences appear in this sample, 20% to 25% of them only once. The ten largest clonotypes hold approximately 54% of the sample. Sequenced: blood. The receptors were sampled from a woman in her seventies with Graves' ophthalmopathy.

With regard to this clonotype: A much more abundant neighbour one base away suggests this may be a read error. The J gene is TRBJ1-1, the V gene TRBV6-1, with 10 positions matching TRBD1. The J segment lost 2 bases and the V segment lost 7 bases, leaving 10 bases of the junction unmatched. The CDR3 is 16 amino acids. CDR1 and CDR2 from the germline V gene are MNHNS and SASEGT. This chain's CDR3 is CASTYPGQGDNTEAFF. The CDR3 coding sequence is TGTGCCAGCACCTATCCCGGACAGGGGGACAACACTGAAGCTTTCTTT.

This clonotype was recorded a few times. J is TRBJ1-1 and V is TRBV11-3, with D hard to call. The V end lost 1 base, the J end lost 1 base, and 7 bases lay between the germline ends. The CDR3 runs to 14 residues. The germline gives CDR1 SGHNT, CDR2 YENEEA. CDR3 in DNA: TGTGCCAGCAGCTTAGGGGATCCGAACACTGAAGCTTTCTTT. It yields the protein CASSLGDPNTEAFF.

This clonotype was recorded at least ten times. J is TRBJ2-2 and V is TRBV20-1; 8 nucleotides agree with TRBD1. The CDR3 covers 14 residues. Trimming removed 0 bases from V and 8 bases from J; junction bases left unmatched: 5. The germline V gene encodes CDR1 DFQATT and CDR2 SNEGSKA (reference sequence). Here the CDR3 reads CSAREGQGLGELFF. CDR3 DNA sequence: TGCAGTGCTAGAGAAGGACAGGGTTTAGGGGAGCTGTTTTTT.

This clonotype was found a few times. The CDR3 DNA reads TGTGCCAGCAGCGTACACTCTGGGGAGGGATTCGGGCTGATCTCCTACAATGAGCAGTTCTTC. Protein product: CASSVHSGEGFGLISYNEQFF. This sequence joins TRBV7-2 and TRBJ2-1; 7 positions match TRBD2. CDR3 length: 21 amino acids. Per the germline V gene, CDR1 is SGHTA and CDR2 is FQGNSA. Trimming cost V 5 bases and J 0 bases; bases outside gene matches: 22.

This clonotype was seen a handful of times. V gene TRBV24-1 combines with J gene TRBJ2-3; maybe TRBD2 (5 bases). Trimming cost V 6 bases and J 3 bases, with 15 bases left between them. Germline V gene lookup returns CDR1 KGHDR and CDR2 SFDVKD. The CDR3 is 15 amino acids. As DNA, the CDR3 is TGTGCCACCAGTACAAGCGGAGAAGGGACAGATACGCAGTATTTT. Its protein product is CATSTSGEGTDTQYF.

The chain joins TRBV20-1 to TRBJ2-3, with D unclear. CDR3 length: 14 amino acids. V was shortened by 1 base and J by 0 bases, with 8 bases between the two germline ends. CDR1 is DFQATT, CDR2 SNEGSKA, per germline (reference sequence). DNA for the CDR3: TGCAGTGCTAGAGTCGGATTTAGCACAGATACGCAGTATTTT. It is translated as CSARVGFSTDTQYF.

This clonotype has just a few counts. A much larger clone is a single base away; this may be a read error. The chain combines TRBV7-9 with TRBJ2-7; TRBD2 matches 8 bases. The CDR3 spans 15 residues. CDR1 and CDR2 (germline): SEHNR, FQNEAQ (reference sequence). CDR3 sequence reads: CASSAAGGRSCEQYF. DNA for the CDR3: TGTGCCAGCAGCGCGGCGGGAGGCAGGTCCTGCGAGCAGTACTTC. Complete variable domain (other parts from reference TRBV7-9 and TRBJ2-7): DTGVSQNPRHKITKRGQNVTFRCDPISEHNRLYWYRQTLGQGPEFLTYFQNEAQLEKSRLLSDRFSAERPKGSFSTLEIQRTEQGDSAMYLCASSAAGGRSCEQYFGPGTRLTVT.

This clonotype was counted a few times. The rearrangement joins TRBV27 to TRBJ2-5; 7 nucleotides agree with TRBD2. There are 16 residues in the CDR3. From germline, CDR1 is MNHEY and CDR2 SMNVEV (reference sequence). Trimming cost V 6 bases and J 5 bases; bases outside gene matches: 15. CDR3 sequence (DNA): TGTGCCAGCAGACTAAATTTGGGAGGGTCCGGGGAGACCCAGTACTTC. Its protein is CASRLNLGGSGETQYF.

The chain is built from TRBV5-1 and TRBJ2-7; a possible D gene is TRBD2 (6 bases). V was trimmed by 4 bases and J by 3 bases, leaving 14 bases between them. The germline gives CDR1 SGHRS, CDR2 YFSETQ. CDR3 length: 14 residues. The CDR3 here is CASSPFGGNYEQYF. CDR3 nucleotide sequence: TGCGCCAGCAGCCCGTTCGGGGGAAACTACGAGCAGTACTTC.

In DNA, the CDR3 is TGCGCCAGCAGCCTGCGTCGGGACATCCCACTCCGCTCTGGGGCCAACGTCCTGACTTTC. It translates to CASSLRRDIPLRSGANVLTF. The chain uses TRBV5-1 and TRBJ2-6; tentatively, D is TRBD1 (6 bases). The CDR3 length is 20 residues. V dropped 4 bases and J dropped 0 bases, with 23 bases sitting between them. Germline values: CDR1 SGHRS, CDR2 YFSETQ.

This clonotype came up many times. The chain joins TRBV27 to TRBJ1-1; D is undetermined. The CDR3 contains 14 residues. Trimming took 2 bases from V and 1 from J, leaving 8 bases between them. Germline V CDR1 and CDR2: MNHEY, SMNVEV (reference sequence). In DNA form, the CDR3 reads TGTGCCAGCAGTTTAAACTCTCCGAACACTGAAGCTTTCTTT. Translation: CASSLNSPNTEAFF.

As for this clonotype: This sequence may be a read error, since a much larger clone differs from it by one base. The CDR3 loop reads CASRPGTDLAKNIQYF. In nucleotides, the CDR3 is TGTGCCAGCAGACCCGGGACAGACCTAGCCAAAAACATTCAGTACTTC. The J gene is TRBJ2-4, the V gene TRBV6-2 or TRBV6-3; 7 nucleotides match TRBD1. The germline V gene has CDR1 MNHEY and CDR2 SVGEGT. The CDR3 is 16 amino acids. The V gene end was trimmed by 6 bases and the J gene end by 0 bases; junction bases not matched to a gene: 8.

This chain joins TRBV5-1 and TRBJ2-7; 7 positions match TRBD2. The V gene end was trimmed by 5 bases and the J gene end by 3 bases; junction bases not matched to a gene: 5. The CDR3 totals 13 residues. The V gene's germline CDR1 is SGHRS and CDR2 YFSETQ. CDR3 coding DNA: TGCGCCAGCAGTCGGGGGGTAAGCTACGAGCAGTACTTC. Translating it yields CASSRGVSYEQYF. Full variable domain (outside the CDR3, taken from reference TRBV5-1 and TRBJ2-7): KAGVTQTPRYLIKTRGQQVTLSCSPISGHRSVSWYQQTPGQGLQFLFEYFSETQRNKGNFPGRFSGRQFSNSRSEMNVSTLELGDSALYLCASSRGVSYEQYFGPGTRLTVT.

This clonotype showed up many times. The V call is TRBV9, the J call TRBJ1-2; no clear D. Germline values: CDR1 SGDLS, CDR2 YYNGEE. V was clipped by 0 bases and J by 6 bases, with 18 bases between them. The CDR3 consists of 16 residues. CDR3 residues: CASSVGTGPSADGYTF. CDR3 bases: TGTGCCAGCAGCGTAGGCACCGGACCCTCCGCGGATGGCTACACCTTC.

The V call is TRBV27, the J call TRBJ2-3; TRBD2 matches at 8 bases. V was pared by 2 bases and J by 2 bases, with 3 bases of the junction left unmatched. The germline CDR1 and CDR2 sequences are MNHEY and SMNVEV (reference sequence). The CDR3 loop spans 15 amino acids. CDR3 loop: CASSLIAGNTDTQYF. The CDR3 bases are TGTGCCAGCAGTTTAATAGCGGGAAACACAGATACGCAGTATTTT.

The chain combines TRBV5-1 with TRBJ2-4; D is possibly TRBD1 (6 bases). The CDR3 is 13 amino acids. CDR1 SGHRS and CDR2 YFSETQ come from the germline V gene. V shed 4 bases and J shed 6 bases, with 11 bases lying between them. CDR3 protein: CASSLGTPNIQYF. DNA for the CDR3: TGCGCCAGCAGCCTGGGGACACCAAACATTCAGTACTTC.

This clonotype was seen more than once but under ten times. This sequence joins TRBV3-1 and TRBJ1-2; D remains ambiguous. V lost 2 bases and J 7 bases, leaving 11 bases between the germline ends. Per germline, CDR1 LGHDT and CDR2 YNNKEL (reference sequence). CDR3 length: 13 residues. The CDR3 protein is CASSQLDDGGYTF. The CDR3 nucleotides read TGTGCCAGCAGCCAACTTGACGACGGTGGCTACACCTTC.

This clonotype was recorded at least ten times. J is TRBJ1-2 and V is TRBV12-3 or TRBV12-4, with a possible D match to TRBD1 (5 bases). This CDR3 comprises 13 residues. V was cut by 5 bases and J by 5 bases, with 12 bases left in between. The CDR3 spells CASSTGTTYGYTF. CDR3 in DNA: TGTGCCAGCAGTACCGGGACTACTTATGGCTACACCTTC.